The sequence of this T cell receptor (beta chain) was determined in a study of shared clonotypes between healthy human individuals. Losses at the gene ends were 3 bases for V and 2 bases for J; bases not matched to a gene: 12. Germline lookup yields CDR1 MNHNS and CDR2 SASEGT. The CDR3 sequence is 17 residues long. Naive CD8 cells comprised CD45RO-negative, CCR7-positively selected cells, excluding terminally differentiated effector memory CD45RA+ cells. TCRdb's table, derived via immunoSEQ multiplex PCR, lists solely in-frame clones and lacks some. The sample lists over 2,000,000 clones, 90% to 95% occurring once.

The chain has TRBV6-1 and TRBJ2-5, with 7 bases fitting TRBD1. The sequenced sample consisted of naive CD8+ T cells from PBMCs. The TCR sequence derives from a young man in good health. Some clones in this sample may be carry-over from other donors' samples. The CDR3 DNA reads TGTGCCAGCAGTGATTGGCAGGGGGTACTAAAACAAGAGACCCAGTACTTC. Translated, it gives CASSDWQGVLKQETQYF.